These T cell receptor beta chains were read from a single sample in a study of Graves' ophthalmopathy and Graves' hyperthyroidism. Via MiXCR, TCRdb re-called the multiplex PCR reads, giving one row per CDR3 protein. Here the sample spans approximately 460,000 distinct CDR3 sequences, around an eighth being singletons. Sequenced material: blood. Every receptor here comes from a woman aged 25 to 39 with Graves' ophthalmopathy. Each CDR3 is given with its conserved first and last residue. The D gene is left open where the match is weak. Where a row states a size, it is once, few, many or the class of an expanded clone; other rows omit it.

TRBJ1-1 TRBV15 NA many CATSFKENTEAFF TGTGCCACCAGCTTTAAGGAGAACACTGAAGCTTTCTTT
TRBJ2-7 TRBV4-1 TRBD1 NA CASSQGQGSIYEQYF TGCGCCAGCAGCCAAGGACAGGGTAGTATCTACGAGCAGTACTTC
TRBJ1-1 TRBV6-2/TRBV6-3 NA NA CASSRLYRALGSTEAFF TGTGCCAGCAGCCGATTATATAGGGCACTCGGATCCACTGAAGCTTTCTTT
TRBJ1-2 TRBV4-3 NA NA CASSQDLRQSNYGYTF TGCGCCAGCAGCCAAGACCTCAGACAGTCCAACTATGGCTACACCTTC
TRBJ1-1 TRBV19 NA many CASRYRPSGNTEAFF TGTGCCAGTAGATACCGGCCGTCAGGCAACACTGAAGCTTTCTTT
TRBJ2-2 TRBV20-1 NA many CSAPDYATGELFF TGCAGTGCTCCTGACTATGCTACCGGGGAGCTGTTTTTT
TRBJ2-5 TRBV6-1 TRBD2 many CASVPTSGHRRTQYF TGTGCCAGCGTCCCGACTAGCGGGCATCGGAGGACCCAGTACTTC
TRBJ1-1 TRBV27 TRBD1 many CASRGQMNTEAFF TGTGCCAGCAGGGGACAGATGAACACTGAAGCTTTCTTT
TRBJ1-5 TRBV19 NA many CASSLPRSNQPQHF TGTGCCAGTAGCCTCCCCCGTAGCAATCAGCCCCAGCATTTT
TRBJ2-7 TRBV5-1 TRBD1 few CASNSGTDVTYEQYF TGCGCCAGCAACTCGGGGACAGATGTAACCTACGAGCAGTACTTC
TRBJ1-3 TRBV28 NA many CASSLKGHTIYF TGTGCCAGCAGTTTAAAGGGACACACCATATATTTT
TRBJ2-7 TRBV4-2 NA many CASSQEFFHEQYF TGTGCCAGCAGCCAAGAATTCTTCCACGAGCAGTACTTC
TRBJ1-2 TRBV27 NA many CASIGRHGYTF TGTGCCAGCATTGGGCGTCATGGCTACACCTTC
TRBJ2-5 TRBV11-2 NA many CASSPRIGVTLETQYF TGTGCCAGCAGCCCTAGGATAGGGGTAACCTTAGAGACCCAGTACTTC
TRBJ1-1 TRBV28 NA many CASSPSTRGNTEAFF TGTGCCAGCAGTCCCTCGACAAGGGGGAACACTGAAGCTTTCTTT
TRBJ1-1 TRBV27 TRBD1 NA CASRRTGGKFTEAFF TGTGCCAGCAGACGGACAGGGGGCAAGTTTACTGAAGCTTTCTTT
TRBJ1-2 TRBV4-1 NA few CASSQAMRGGSNGYTF TGCGCCAGCAGCCAGGCCATGCGGGGGGGAAGTAATGGCTACACCTTC
TRBJ2-2 TRBV20-1 TRBD1 few CSAPGKTGGTNTGELFF TGCAGTGCACCCGGAAAGACAGGGGGGACAAACACCGGGGAGCTGTTTTTT
TRBJ1-3 TRBV18 NA NA CASSLQGHSGNTIYF TGTGCCAGCTCACTACAGGGACACTCTGGAAACACCATATATTTT
TRBJ1-6 TRBV20-1 NA many CSARDLRSGSSPLHF TGCAGTGCTAGAGATTTAAGATCCGGAAGCTCACCCCTCCACTTT
TRBJ2-7 TRBV2 NA many CASSEAPGAIGEQYF TGTGCCAGCAGTGAAGCGCCGGGGGCTATCGGCGAGCAGTACTTC
TRBJ2-7 TRBV4-1 NA many CASSQDAQGYEQYF TGCGCCAGCAGCCAAGATGCCCAGGGCTACGAGCAGTACTTC
TRBJ2-1 TRBV20-1 TRBD2 few CSARVPAGVPYNEQFF TGCAGTGCTAGAGTTCCGGCGGGAGTTCCTTACAATGAGCAGTTCTTC
TRBJ1-6 TRBV20-1 NA many CSAIKSDNSPLHF TGCAGTGCTATAAAGTCAGATAATTCACCCCTCCACTTT
TRBJ2-7 TRBV6-1 NA many CASRPQDRYEQYF TGTGCCAGCAGGCCCCAGGATAGGTACGAGCAGTACTTC
TRBJ2-5 TRBV30 NA NA CAWTEIRGQETQYF TGTGCCTGGACCGAGATAAGGGGCCAAGAGACCCAGTACTTC
TRBJ2-7 TRBV10-2 NA many CASKTPLSSHEQYF TGCGCCAGCAAGACACCGCTGAGTTCCCACGAGCAGTACTTC
TRBJ1-6 TRBV27 NA many CASSPRQENSPLHF TGTGCCAGCAGTCCAAGACAGGAGAATTCACCCCTCCACTTT
TRBJ1-5 TRBV28 NA many CASTIRTQGRQPQHF TGTGCCAGCACCATACGCACTCAGGGAAGACAGCCCCAGCATTTT
TRBJ2-5 TRBV25-1 TRBD2 NA CASSEWFRGTSGAPETQYF TGTGCCAGCAGTGAATGGTTCAGAGGGACTAGCGGAGCCCCAGAGACCCAGTACTTC
TRBJ2-7 TRBV15 TRBD2 NA CATSRDGGGSTYEQYF TGTGCCACCAGCAGAGATGGTGGCGGGAGTACCTACGAGCAGTACTTC
TRBJ2-6 TRBV4-1 NA few CASSQDEANVLTF TGCGCCAGCAGCCAAGATGAGGCCAACGTCCTGACTTTC
TRBJ2-7 TRBV28 TRBD1 many CASNLRGYEQYF TGTGCCAGCAACCTCAGGGGGTACGAGCAGTACTTC
TRBJ2-2 TRBV6-5 TRBD2 many CASSYSGLVNTGELFF TGTGCCAGCAGTTACTCGGGACTAGTGAACACCGGGGAGCTGTTTTTT
TRBJ2-2 TRBV12-3/TRBV12-4 NA NA CASSLDRTVPELFF TGTGCCAGCAGTTTAGACCGGACCGTACCGGAGCTGTTTTTT